The 10 T cell receptor beta chains below come from one sample, sequenced in a study of T cells after posttransplantation cyclophosphamide. Sequenced by immunoSEQ multiplex PCR; TCRdb stores in-frame clones only, minus some. The profile covers about 39,000 clones, none occurring a single time. Sequencing used PBMCs. The receptors stem from a woman aged 50 to 60 in good health and a related stem cell transplant donor.

This clone was detected ten times or more. J is TRBJ1-4 and V is TRBV27, with D possibly matching TRBD1 (5 bases). This CDR3 spans 14 amino acids. V dropped 8 bases and J dropped 3 bases, with 13 bases sitting between them. Germline-derived CDR1 and CDR2 are MNHEY and SMNVEV (reference sequence). In nucleotides, the CDR3 is TGTGCCAGCCGTGTGGGGGAGGCTAATGAAAAACTGTTTTTT. Protein: CASRVGEANEKLFF.

This clone has at least ten counts. V is TRBV9 and J is TRBJ1-1; D is uncertain. V dropped 4 bases and J dropped 1 base, with 11 bases sitting between them. The CDR3 has 14 amino acids. Germline loops: CDR1 SGDLS, CDR2 YYNGEE. This CDR3 reads CASSFGDGNTEAFF. CDR3 sequence (DNA): TGTGCCAGCAGCTTTGGAGACGGGAACACTGAAGCTTTCTTT.

This clone was recorded at least ten times. The rearrangement uses TRBV12-5 and TRBJ1-1, with D perhaps matching TRBD1 (5 bases). CDR1 is LGHNT, CDR2 FRNRAP, per germline. V lost 1 base and J 4 bases, leaving 19 bases between the germline ends. This CDR3 region has 17 residues. The DNA for the CDR3 is TGTGCTAGTGGTTTGGCCCGCGCGGGACTCGTCATCACTGAAGCTTTCTTT. This codes for CASGLARAGLVITEAFF.

This clone was recorded many times. The chain links TRBV6-5 to TRBJ1-5, with no clear D. The CDR3 is 13 amino acids. Germline lookup yields CDR1 MNHEY and CDR2 SVGAGI. Deletions cut 0 bases from V and 7 bases from J, with 7 bases between. CDR3 sequence: CASSYSNSQPQHF. The CDR3 DNA reads TGTGCCAGCAGTTACTCGAACTCGCAGCCCCAGCATTTT.

This clone was seen repeatedly, ten times or more. The V and J genes are TRBV6-5 and TRBJ1-1, with a tentative D call TRBD1 (6 bases). Deletions cut 6 bases from V and 7 bases from J, with 15 bases between. This CDR3 has 13 amino acids. Germline CDR1 is MNHEY and CDR2 is SVGAGI. CDR3 sequence (DNA): TGTGCCAGCAGACAGGGTAGCCTACTTGAAGCTTTCTTT. It encodes CASRQGSLLEAFF.

The sample holds many counts of this clone. The chain links TRBV28 to TRBJ2-7; TRBD2 might be the D (6 bases). The germline CDR1 and CDR2 sequences are MDHEN and SYDVKM. The CDR3 spans 15 residues. The ends were cut back, 7 bases at V and 0 bases at J, with 16 bases in the middle. CDR3 in amino acids: CASNRRGVSSYEQYF. CDR3 bases: TGTGCCAGCAACAGGAGGGGTGTCAGCTCCTACGAGCAGTACTTC.

This clone was seen many times. The rearrangement joins TRBV4-1 to TRBJ1-4; the match to TRBD1 covers 8 bases. J gave up 4 bases and V 3 bases, and 7 bases lay outside the gene matches. The CDR3 consists of 16 residues. CDR1 is MGHRA, CDR2 YSYEKL, per germline. For the CDR3, the DNA is TGCGCCAGCAGCCACGACCAGACAGGGGTTAATGAAAAACTGTTTTTT. As protein: CASSHDQTGVNEKLFF.

The gene calls are TRBV2 and TRBJ2-7, with D perhaps TRBD1 (6 bases). Germline lookup yields CDR1 SNHLY and CDR2 FYNNEI. The CDR3 is 14 amino acids. V lost 6 bases and J 0 bases, leaving 12 bases between the germline ends. CDR3 sequence (DNA): TGTGCCAGCAGGACCGGGACAAGCTCCTACGAGCAGTACTTC. Encoded protein: CASRTGTSSYEQYF.

This clone has at least ten counts. The chain joins TRBV28 to TRBJ2-7; D gene uncertain. V lost 5 bases, J lost 2 bases, and 7 bases lay in between. This CDR3 is 12 amino acids long. Germline assignment: CDR1 MDHEN and CDR2 SYDVKM. CDR3 in amino acids: CASSDNTYEQYF. CDR3 sequence (DNA): TGTGCCAGCAGTGATAACACCTACGAGCAGTACTTC. Variable domain in full (rest from reference TRBV28 and TRBJ2-7): DVKVTQSSRYLVKRTGEKVFLECVQDMDHENMFWYRQDPGLGLRLIYFSYDVKMKEKGDIPEGYSVSREKKERFSLILESASTNQTSMYLCASSDNTYEQYFGPGTRLTVT.

Many counts were recorded for this clone. This chain links TRBV7-9 with TRBJ1-5; 7 bases map to TRBD1. The length of the CDR3 is 12 residues. Germline CDR1 SEHNR, CDR2 FQNEAQ (reference sequence). V lost 6 bases to trimming and J lost 7 bases; unmatched junction nucleotides: 3. CDR3 sequence reads: CASSQGVQPQHF. The DNA of the CDR3 is TGTGCCAGCAGTCAGGGGGTGCAGCCCCAGCATTTT.